The clone carrying this T cell receptor beta chain was recorded many times. Whole blood was used without fractionation, so all unsorted peripheral T cells were included. The CDR3 runs to 15 residues. Looked up from germline, CDR1 is DFQATT and CDR2 is SNEGSKA (reference sequence). V was cut by 5 bases and J by 4 bases, with 20 bases left in between. Reverse transcription used about 500 ng RNA and constant-region primers for alpha and beta. Alpha and beta chain libraries were made separately by chain-specific third strand synthesis with multiplexing indices. TCRdb ran MiXCR on the 5' RACE reads and lists one entry per CDR3 protein. The sample has several thousand distinct CDR3 sequences; roughly 8% are singletons. The data derive from a study of HIV-infected patients and healthy controls.

This sequence was found in an adult with HIV infection. The donor label of this sample is uncertain. The chain combines TRBV20-1 with TRBJ2-5; D call uncertain. The sequencing here drew on blood, taken before antiretroviral therapy. The CDR3 is CSAPPPVAKRETQYF. The CDR3 DNA is TGCAGTGCTCCACCACCGGTAGCCAAGCGAGAGACCCAGTACTTC.